The following is a T cell receptor (beta chain) sequence with its context. CDR1 is KGHSH and CDR2 is LQKENI in the germline V gene. The CDR3 is 13 amino acids. Authors' analysis steps: It was from reference gene primer amplification that nucleated cell counts were estimated. The data were produced by immunoSEQ multiplex PCR, yet TCRdb's version contains in-frame clones alone and is incomplete. V, J and clone size reflect that table, while D and trimming were determined from the DNA. The table has tens of thousands of clones, 65% to 85% seen once. This sample stems from a study of blood T cell repertoires in COVID-19.

V is TRBV18 and J is TRBJ2-7; unclear D gene. The end of the DNA aligns better with TRBJ2-5, so the J call may be wrong. The sample consisted of peripheral blood. The receptor's source is a man between 65 and 80 years old with acute or convalescent COVID-19. CDR3 sequence reads: CASSPVRLETQYF. The CDR3 nucleotides read TGTGCCAGCTCACCGGTCCGTTTGGAGACCCAGTACTTC.